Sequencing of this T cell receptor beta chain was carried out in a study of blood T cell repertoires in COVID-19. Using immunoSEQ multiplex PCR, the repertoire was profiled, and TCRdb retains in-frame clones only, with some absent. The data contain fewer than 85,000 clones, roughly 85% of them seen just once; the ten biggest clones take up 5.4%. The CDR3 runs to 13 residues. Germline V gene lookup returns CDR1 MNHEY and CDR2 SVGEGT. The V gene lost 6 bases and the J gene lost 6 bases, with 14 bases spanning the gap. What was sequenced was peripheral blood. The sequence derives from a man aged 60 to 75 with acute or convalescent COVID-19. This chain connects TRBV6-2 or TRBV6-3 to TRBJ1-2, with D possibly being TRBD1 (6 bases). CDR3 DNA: TGTGCCAGCAGCGCCGCGGGGGCGGATGGCTACACCTTC. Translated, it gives CASSAAGADGYTF.